Given below is one T cell receptor beta chain in context. Its antigen remains unknown. At one end the junction does not follow the germline gene, possibly because of a read error. Using RNA template, CDR3s of TCR alpha and beta were amplified with iRepertoire arm-PCR. Tissue mRNA or PBMC total RNA, 100-400 ng, went into one-step reverse transcription and amplification. From the multiplex PCR reads, TCRdb called clonotypes with MiXCR, one entry per CDR3 protein. Here the sample spans over 100,000 distinct CDR3 sequences, 25% being singletons. The CDR3 loop spans 14 amino acids. The V gene's germline CDR1 is SQVTM and CDR2 ANQGSEA. This entry comes from a study of glioma-infiltrating T cells. The study's findings and limits: Tissue and blood shared very few CDR3 sequences.

This TCR was sampled from a human donor with low-grade glioma or glioblastoma, undergoing nonglioma brain surgery, or in good health (not recorded which). This rearrangement joins TRBV29-1 to TRBJ2-1; D is perhaps TRBD1 (6 bases). The specimen was glioma tissue, nonneoplastic brain tissue, or PBMCs (not recorded which). In DNA form, the CDR3 reads TGCAGCGTACCCGCCCGACAGGTCGGAAATGAGAAGTTCTTC. Translated, it gives CSVPARQVGNEKFF.